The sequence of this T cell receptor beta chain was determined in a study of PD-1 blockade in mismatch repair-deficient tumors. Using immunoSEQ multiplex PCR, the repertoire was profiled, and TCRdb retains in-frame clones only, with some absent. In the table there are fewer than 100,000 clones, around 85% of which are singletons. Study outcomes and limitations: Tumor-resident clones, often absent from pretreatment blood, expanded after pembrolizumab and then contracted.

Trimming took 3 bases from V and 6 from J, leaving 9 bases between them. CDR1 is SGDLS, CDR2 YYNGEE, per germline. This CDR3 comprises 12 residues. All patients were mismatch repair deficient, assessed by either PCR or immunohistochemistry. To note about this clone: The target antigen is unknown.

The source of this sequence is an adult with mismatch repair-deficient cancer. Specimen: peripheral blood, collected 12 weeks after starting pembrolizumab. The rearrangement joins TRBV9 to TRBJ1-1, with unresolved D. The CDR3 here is CASSGDGPEAFF. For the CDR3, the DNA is TGTGCCAGCAGCGGTGACGGACCTGAAGCTTTCTTT. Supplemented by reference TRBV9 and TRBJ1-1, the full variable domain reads DSGVTQTPKHLITATGQRVTLRCSPRSGDLSVYWYQQSLDQGLQFLIQYYNGEERAKGNILERFSAQQFPDLHSELNLSSLELGDSALYFCASSGDGPEAFFGQGTRLTVV.